The sequence of this TCR beta chain was determined in a study of T cell repertoires in cytomegalovirus infection. Study-wide results and caveats: The ex vivo response was dominated by HLA-C-restricted CMV-specific TCR beta clonotypes.

This clonotype was seen many times. Its antigen is currently unknown. TCRdb itself ran the reads through MiXCR, one entry per CDR3 protein. The sample lists approximately 250,000 distinct CDR3 sequences, under 8.5% occurring once. The sequenced sample was PBMCs. The sequence derives from a human donor in good health (CMV status not recorded). Some clones in this sample may be carry-over from other donors' samples.

Here the CDR3 reads CASSPPDRGDGNTIYF. CDR3 sequence (DNA): TGTGCCAGCTCACCTCCGGACCGAGGCGATGGAAACACCATATATTTT. The chain carries TRBV18 and TRBJ1-3, with D uncertain. Trimming took 3 bases from V and 3 from J, leaving 15 bases between them. This CDR3 has 16 amino acids. CDR1 and CDR2 from the germline V gene are KGHSH and LQKENI.